What follows describes a single T cell receptor (beta chain). Original analysis: Reference gene primer amplification yielded estimated nucleated cell counts. Only in-frame clones appear in the TCRdb table, and some are missing; sequencing was by immunoSEQ multiplex PCR. V, J and clone size are taken as reported in that table, and D and trimming were inferred from the DNA itself. Of 300,000 to 400,000 clones in the sample, more than 85% were seen once. Cohort assignment relied on participant-reported clinical history. The data originate from a study of blood T cell repertoires in COVID-19. Across the whole study: Specimens from acute and convalescent COVID-19 originated in the United States, Italy and Spain. PBMCs, B-cell-depleted T cells, or T cells provided the cDNA or gDNA that made up the material.

The germline gives CDR1 LNHNV, CDR2 YYDKDF (reference sequence). V lost 6 bases to trimming and J lost 8 bases, with 16 bases between them. The CDR3 runs 14 residues. Input material: PBMCs or T cells enriched from blood (not recorded which). The V call is TRBV15, the J call TRBJ1-4; weak D call: TRBD1 (6 bases). This receptor was taken from a woman in her 30s who had recovered from COVID-19. The CDR3: CATREDRLREKLFF. The CDR3 DNA reads TGTGCCACCAGAGAGGACAGACTCCGAGAAAAACTGTTTTTT. Supplemented by reference TRBV15 and TRBJ1-4, the full variable domain reads DAMVIQNPRYQVTQFGKPVTLSCSQTLNHNVMYWYQQKSSQAPKLLFHYYDKDFNNEADTPDNFQSRRPNTSFCFLDIRSPGLGDTAMYLCATREDRLREKLFFGSGTQLSVL.